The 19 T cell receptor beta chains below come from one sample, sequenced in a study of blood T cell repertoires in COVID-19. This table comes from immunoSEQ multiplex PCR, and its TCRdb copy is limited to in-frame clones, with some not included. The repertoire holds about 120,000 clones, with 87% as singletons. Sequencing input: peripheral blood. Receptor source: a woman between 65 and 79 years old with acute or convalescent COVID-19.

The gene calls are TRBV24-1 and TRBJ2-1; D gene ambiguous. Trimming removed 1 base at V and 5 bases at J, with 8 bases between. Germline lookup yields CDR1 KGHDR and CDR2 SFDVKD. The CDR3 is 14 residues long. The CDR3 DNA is TGTGCCACCAGTGATTTTAGGCAGGACAATGAGCAGTTCTTC. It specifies CATSDFRQDNEQFF.

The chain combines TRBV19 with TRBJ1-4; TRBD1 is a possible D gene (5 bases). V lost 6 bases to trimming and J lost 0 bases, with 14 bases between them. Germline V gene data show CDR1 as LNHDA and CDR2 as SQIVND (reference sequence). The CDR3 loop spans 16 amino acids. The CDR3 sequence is CASRKGQGATNEKLFF. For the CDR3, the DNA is TGTGCCAGTAGAAAGGGGCAGGGCGCAACTAATGAAAAACTGTTTTTT.

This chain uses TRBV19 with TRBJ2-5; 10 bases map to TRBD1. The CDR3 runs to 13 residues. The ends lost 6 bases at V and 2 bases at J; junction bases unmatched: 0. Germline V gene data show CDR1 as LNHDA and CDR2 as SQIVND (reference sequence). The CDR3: CASRDRGQETQYF. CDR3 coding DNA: TGTGCCAGTAGGGACAGGGGGCAAGAGACCCAGTACTTC.

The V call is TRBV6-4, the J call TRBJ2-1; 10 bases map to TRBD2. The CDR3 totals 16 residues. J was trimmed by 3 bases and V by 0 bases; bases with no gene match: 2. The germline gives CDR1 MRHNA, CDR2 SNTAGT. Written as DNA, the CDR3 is TGTGCCAGCAGTGACTCGGCTAGCGGGGGCTACAATGAGCAGTTCTTC. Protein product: CASSDSASGGYNEQFF.

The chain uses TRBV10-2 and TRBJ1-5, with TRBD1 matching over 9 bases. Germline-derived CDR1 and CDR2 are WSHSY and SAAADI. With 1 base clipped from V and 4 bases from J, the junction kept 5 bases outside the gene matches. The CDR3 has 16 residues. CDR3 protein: CASSEFRDRVNQPQHF. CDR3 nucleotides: TGCGCCAGCAGTGAGTTCCGGGACAGGGTTAATCAGCCCCAGCATTTT.

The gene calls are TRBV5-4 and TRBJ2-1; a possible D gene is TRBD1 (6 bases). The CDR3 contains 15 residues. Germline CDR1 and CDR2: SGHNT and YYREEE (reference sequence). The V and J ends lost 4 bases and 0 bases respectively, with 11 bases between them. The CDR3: CASSSPGVSYNEQFF. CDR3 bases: TGTGCCAGCAGCAGCCCAGGGGTCTCCTACAATGAGCAGTTCTTC.

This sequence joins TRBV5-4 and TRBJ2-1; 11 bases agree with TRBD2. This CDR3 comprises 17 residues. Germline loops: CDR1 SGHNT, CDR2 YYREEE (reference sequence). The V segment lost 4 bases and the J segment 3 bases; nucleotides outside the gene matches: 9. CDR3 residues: CASSRNLAGGNYNEQFF. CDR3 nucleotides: TGTGCCAGCAGCAGGAACCTAGCGGGGGGAAACTACAATGAGCAGTTCTTC.

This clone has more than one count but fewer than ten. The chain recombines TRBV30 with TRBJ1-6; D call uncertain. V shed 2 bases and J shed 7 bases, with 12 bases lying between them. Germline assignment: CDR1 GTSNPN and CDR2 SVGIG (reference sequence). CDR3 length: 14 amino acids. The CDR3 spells CAWSRPGSNSPLHF. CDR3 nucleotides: TGTGCCTGGAGTAGACCGGGGTCCAATTCACCCCTCCACTTT.

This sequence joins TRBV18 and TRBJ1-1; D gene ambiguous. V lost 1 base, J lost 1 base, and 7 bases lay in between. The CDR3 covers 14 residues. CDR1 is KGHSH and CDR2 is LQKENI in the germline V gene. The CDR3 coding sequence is TGTGCCAGCTCACCACTAGGAGGGAACACTGAAGCTTTCTTT. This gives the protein CASSPLGGNTEAFF.

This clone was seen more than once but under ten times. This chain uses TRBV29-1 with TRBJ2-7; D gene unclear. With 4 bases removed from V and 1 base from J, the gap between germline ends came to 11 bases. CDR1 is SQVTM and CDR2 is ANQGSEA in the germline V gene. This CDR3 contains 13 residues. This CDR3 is CSVGAASSYEQYF. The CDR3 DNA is TGCAGCGTTGGGGCTGCCTCTTCCTACGAGCAGTACTTC.

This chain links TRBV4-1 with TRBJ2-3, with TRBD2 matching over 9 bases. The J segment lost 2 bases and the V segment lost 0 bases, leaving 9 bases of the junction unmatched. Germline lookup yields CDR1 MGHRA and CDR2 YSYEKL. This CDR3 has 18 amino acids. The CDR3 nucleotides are TGCGCCAGCAGCCAAGATGGGGGCGCGGGGGGGGTCACAGATACGCAGTATTTT. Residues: CASSQDGGAGGVTDTQYF.

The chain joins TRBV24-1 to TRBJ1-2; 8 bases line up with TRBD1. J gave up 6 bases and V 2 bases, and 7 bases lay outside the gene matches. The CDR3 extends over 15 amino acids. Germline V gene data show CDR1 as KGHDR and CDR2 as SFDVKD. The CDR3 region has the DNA TGTGCCACCAGTGATTCTGGGACAGGTTTGGATGGCTACACCTTC. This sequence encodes CATSDSGTGLDGYTF.

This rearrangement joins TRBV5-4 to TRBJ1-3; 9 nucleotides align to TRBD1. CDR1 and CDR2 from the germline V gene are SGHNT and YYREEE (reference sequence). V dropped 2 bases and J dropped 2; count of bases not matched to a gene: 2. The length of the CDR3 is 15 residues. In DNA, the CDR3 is TGTGCCAGCAGCTTAAGGACAGGGGCTGGAAACACCATATATTTT. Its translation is CASSLRTGAGNTIYF. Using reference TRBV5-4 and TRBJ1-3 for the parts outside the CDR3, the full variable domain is ETGVTQSPTHLIKTRGQQVTLRCSSQSGHNTVSWYQQALGQGPQFIFQYYREEENGRGNFPPRFSGLQFPNYSSELNVNALELDDSALYLCASSLRTGAGNTIYFGEGSWLTVV.

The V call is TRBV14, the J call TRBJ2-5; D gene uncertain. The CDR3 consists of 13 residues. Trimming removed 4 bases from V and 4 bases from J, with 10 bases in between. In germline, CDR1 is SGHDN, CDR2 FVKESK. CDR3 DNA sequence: TGTGCCAGCAGCCCTCGGGTATCAGAGACCCAGTACTTC. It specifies CASSPRVSETQYF. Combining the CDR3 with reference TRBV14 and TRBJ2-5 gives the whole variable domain EAGVTQFPSHSVIEKGQTVTLRCDPISGHDNLYWYRRVMGKEIKFLLHFVKESKQDESGMPNNRFLAERTGGTYSTLKVQPAELEDSGVYFCASSPRVSETQYFGPGTRLLVL.

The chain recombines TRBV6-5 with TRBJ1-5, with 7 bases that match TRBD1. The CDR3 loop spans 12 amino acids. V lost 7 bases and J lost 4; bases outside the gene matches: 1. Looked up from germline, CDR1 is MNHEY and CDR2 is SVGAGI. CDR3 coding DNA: TGTGCCAGCAAGACAGGGAATCAGCCCCAGCATTTT. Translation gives CASKTGNQPQHF.

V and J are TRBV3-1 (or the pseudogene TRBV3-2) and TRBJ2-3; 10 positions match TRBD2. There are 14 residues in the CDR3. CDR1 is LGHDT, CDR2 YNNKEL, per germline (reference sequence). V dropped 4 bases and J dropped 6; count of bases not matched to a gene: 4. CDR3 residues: CASSPAGGPDTQYF. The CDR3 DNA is TGTGCCAGCAGCCCAGCGGGGGGGCCCGATACGCAGTATTTT.

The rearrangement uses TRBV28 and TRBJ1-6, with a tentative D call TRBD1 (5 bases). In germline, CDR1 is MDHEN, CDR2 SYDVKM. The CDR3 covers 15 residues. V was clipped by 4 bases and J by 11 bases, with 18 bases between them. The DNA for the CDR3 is TGTGCCAGCAGTTCTCCAGGGACTGGTCCTGCACCCCTCCACTTT. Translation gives CASSSPGTGPAPLHF.

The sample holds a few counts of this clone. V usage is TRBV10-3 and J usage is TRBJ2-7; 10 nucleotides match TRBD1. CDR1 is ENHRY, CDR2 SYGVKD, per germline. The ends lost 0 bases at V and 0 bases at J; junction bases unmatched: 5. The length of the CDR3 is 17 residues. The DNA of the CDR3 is TGTGCCATCAGTGAGTCCGGGACAGGGGCGAGCTCCTACGAGCAGTACTTC. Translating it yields CAISESGTGASSYEQYF.

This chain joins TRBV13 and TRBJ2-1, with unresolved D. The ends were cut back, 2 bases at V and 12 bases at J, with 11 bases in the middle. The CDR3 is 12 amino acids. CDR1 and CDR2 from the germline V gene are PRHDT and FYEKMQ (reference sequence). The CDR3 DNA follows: TGTGCCAGCAGCTTAACCGAGGTAGGGCAGTTCTTC. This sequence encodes CASSLTEVGQFF.